The sequence of this TCR beta chain was determined in a study of CD8 T cells in ankylosing spondylitis. Study-wide points: Ankylosing spondylitis blood appeared to carry a characteristic TCR beta motif of eight or nine highly homologous variants.

TCRdb analysed the 5' RACE reads with MiXCR anew, one entry per CDR3 protein. The sample lists about 480,000 distinct CDR3 sequences, 15% to 20% occurring once. Germline CDR1 is MNHNS and CDR2 is SASEGT. Between the trimmed V and J ends, which lost 7 bases and 0 bases, there was a span of 15 bases. CDR3 size: 16 residues. In the case of this clonotype: Its antigen remains unidentified.

Material: blood, either unsorted or a sorted T cell fraction (not recorded which). The receptor was isolated from a male donor with ankylosing spondylitis. The rearrangement uses TRBV6-1 and TRBJ2-2; no definite D call. The CDR3 DNA reads as TGTGCCAGCACCCTTCGAGCCTCCTCGAACACCGGGGAGCTGTTTTTT. Its translation is CASTLRASSNTGELFF.